The text below deals with one T cell receptor beta chain. Antigen: not known. Distinct nucleotide sequences in the sample also encode this CDR3. With 10 bases removed from V and 2 bases from J, the gap between germline ends came to 12 bases. This CDR3 contains 12 residues. CDR1 SNHLY and CDR2 FYNNEI come from the germline V gene. These data belong to a study of cytomegalovirus exposure and HLA in healthy donors. Overall study findings and caveats: The study reported that TCR beta sequences accurately predicted HLA-A and HLA-B alleles in most subjects.

60 Vbeta and 13 Jbeta primers were used in PCR. The protocol was immunoSEQ multiplex PCR, while the TCRdb copy is restricted to in-frame clones and leaves out a portion. In the table there are 150,000 or so clones, 80% of which are singletons. V is TRBV2 and J is TRBJ2-7; tentatively, D is TRBD2 (6 bases). The source of this sequence is a man aged 45-60 years in good health and CMV-seronegative. What was sequenced was PBMCs. The DNA of the CDR3 is TGTGCCAACCGAGCGGGCCCCTACGAGCAGTACTTC. Its translation: CANRAGPYEQYF. The full variable domain, rest sourced from reference TRBV2 and TRBJ2-7, is EPEVTQTPSHQVTQMGQEVILRCVPISNHLYFYWYRQILGQKVEFLVSFYNNEISEKSEIFDDQFSVERPDGSNFTLKIRSTKLEDSAMYFCANRAGPYEQYFGPGTRLTVT.